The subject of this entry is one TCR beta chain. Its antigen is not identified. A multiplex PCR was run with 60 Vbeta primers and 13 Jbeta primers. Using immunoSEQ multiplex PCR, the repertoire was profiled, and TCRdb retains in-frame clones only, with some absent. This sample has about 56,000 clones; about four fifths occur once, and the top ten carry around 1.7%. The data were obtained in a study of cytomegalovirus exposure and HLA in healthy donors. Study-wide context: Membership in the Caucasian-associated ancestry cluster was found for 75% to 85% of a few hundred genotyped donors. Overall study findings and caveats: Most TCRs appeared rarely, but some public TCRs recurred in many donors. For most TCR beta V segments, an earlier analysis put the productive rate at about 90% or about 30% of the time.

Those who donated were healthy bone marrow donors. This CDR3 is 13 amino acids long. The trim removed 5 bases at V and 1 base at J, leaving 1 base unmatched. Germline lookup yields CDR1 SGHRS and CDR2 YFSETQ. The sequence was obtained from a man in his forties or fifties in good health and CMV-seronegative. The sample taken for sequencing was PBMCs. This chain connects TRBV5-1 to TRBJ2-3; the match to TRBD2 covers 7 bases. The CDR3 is CASRAGGTDTQYF. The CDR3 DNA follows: TGCGCCAGCAGGGCGGGGGGCACAGATACGCAGTATTTT. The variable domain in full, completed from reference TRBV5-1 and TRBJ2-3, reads KAGVTQTPRYLIKTRGQQVTLSCSPISGHRSVSWYQQTPGQGLQFLFEYFSETQRNKGNFPGRFSGRQFSNSRSEMNVSTLELGDSALYLCASRAGGTDTQYFGPGTRLTVL.